This T cell receptor (beta chain) originates from a study of TIL therapy for anti-PD-1-resistant metastatic lung cancer. Study overall: Tumors were harvested before any PD-1/PD-L1 blockade. By whole-exome sequencing, median non-synonymous tumor mutation burden was around 1.4 mutations per megabase.

As for time point: pre-treatment sample, taken before nivolumab and TIL therapy. Patients were adults with stage 4 NSCLC. CDR1 and CDR2 from the germline V gene are ENHRY and SYGVKD. The CDR3 spans 14 residues. V lost 7 bases and J lost 1, with 13 bases in between. Sequencing used immunoSEQ v3. Sequencing depth was approximately 1.8 million read pairs for survey level, about 5-6 million for deep. Produced via immunoSEQ multiplex PCR; TCRdb's table is partial and in-frame only. Of tens of thousands of clones listed, 65% to 90% were seen once; the top ten hold 5%. The sample was blood, taken at baseline. This TCR came from a person aged 25 to 80 with non-small cell lung cancer. The chain links TRBV10-3 to TRBJ1-1; D unresolved. In DNA form, the CDR3 reads TGTGCCATCAATGACCGGGTTTCGAACACTGAAGCTTTCTTT. As protein: CAINDRVSNTEAFF.